These 13 T cell receptor beta chains were sequenced from one sample in a study of shared clonotypes between healthy human individuals. Assay: immunoSEQ multiplex PCR; the TCRdb copy retains only in-frame clones and omits some. Altogether about 1.1 million clones are present, roughly 77% being singletons, with the ten largest covering 0.89%. The sequencing input was memory CD4+ T cells from PBMCs. The sample's subset: CD45RA-negative fraction. The receptors come from a man in his late teens or twenties in good health. Some clones in this sample may be carry-over from other donors' samples.

This clone occurred once. This sequence joins TRBV15 and TRBJ2-3; D assignment may be TRBD1 or TRBD2 (5 bases each). The germline V gene has CDR1 LNHNV and CDR2 YYDKDF (reference sequence). CDR3 length: 15 amino acids. V lost 2 bases and J lost 3, with 12 bases in between. CDR3 nucleotide sequence: TGTGCCACCAGCAGACAGGGAGAGTGGACAGATACGCAGTATTTT. Protein sequence: CATSRQGEWTDTQYF.

V usage is TRBV5-4 and J usage is TRBJ2-5; weak D call: TRBD1 (5 bases). The germline V gene has CDR1 SGHNT and CDR2 YYREEE (reference sequence). V lost 2 bases to trimming and J lost 5 bases, with 13 bases between them. The CDR3 has 14 amino acids. In nucleotides, the CDR3 is TGTGCCAGCAGCTTCTCAGGGTCCAGGGAGACCCAGTACTTC. Translating it yields CASSFSGSRETQYF.

V usage is TRBV7-2 and J usage is TRBJ2-7; D gene uncertain. V was clipped by 1 base and J by 0 bases, with 10 bases between them. The CDR3 loop spans 15 amino acids. The germline V gene encodes CDR1 SGHTA and CDR2 FQGNSA. The CDR3 DNA sequence: TGTGCCAGCAGCTTAGTAGTCGGAAGCTCCTACGAGCAGTACTTC. This gives the protein CASSLVVGSSYEQYF.

CDR3 sequence reads: CASSWGQGRGGYTF. CDR3 coding DNA: TGTGCCAGCAGTTGGGGACAGGGGCGAGGTGGCTACACCTTC. The V and J genes are TRBV27 and TRBJ1-2; TRBD1 agrees at 10 bases. This CDR3 is 14 amino acids long. The germline gives CDR1 MNHEY, CDR2 SMNVEV (reference sequence). Trimming at V came to 4 bases and at J to 7 bases, leaving 6 bases not matched to a gene.

This clone showed up just once. The genes are TRBV9 and TRBJ2-1, with 14 bases matching TRBD2. The CDR3 extends over 16 amino acids. Trimming took 4 bases from V and 5 from J; bases not matched to a gene: 5. Germline CDR1 SGDLS, CDR2 YYNGEE. The CDR3 region has the DNA TGTGCCAGCAGCCCCCGGGGACTAGCGGGAGACAATGAGCAGTTCTTC. Translating gives CASSPRGLAGDNEQFF.

The chain recombines TRBV28 with TRBJ2-7; D remains unclear. V was cut by 2 bases and J by 4 bases, with 12 bases left in between. CDR1 and CDR2 from the germline V gene are MDHEN and SYDVKM. The CDR3 has 14 amino acids. The CDR3 spells CASSLRIWGYEQYF. The CDR3 region has the DNA TGTGCCAGCAGTTTACGAATTTGGGGTTACGAGCAGTACTTC. The full variable domain, in which reference TRBV28 and TRBJ2-7 provide the parts outside the CDR3, is DVKVTQSSRYLVKRTGEKVFLECVQDMDHENMFWYRQDPGLGLRLIYFSYDVKMKEKGDIPEGYSVSREKKERFSLILESASTNQTSMYLCASSLRIWGYEQYFGPGTRLTVT.

This clone turned up a few times. The V gene is TRBV7-9, the J gene TRBJ1-1, with unresolved D. V was cut by 1 base and J by 11 bases, with 8 bases left in between. The CDR3 is 11 residues long. Germline V gives CDR1 SEHNR, CDR2 FQNEAQ (reference sequence). Here the CDR3 DNA reads TGTGCCAGCAGCTTAGAAGGCCCCGCTTTCTTT. Its protein product is CASSLEGPAFF.

The chain uses TRBV5-1 and TRBJ2-3; 12 bases are a match to TRBD2. Germline loops: CDR1 SGHRS, CDR2 YFSETQ. CDR3 length: 16 residues. Trimming took 4 bases from V and 4 from J; bases not matched to a gene: 7. CDR3 bases: TGCGCCAGCAGCCAAGAGGGACTAGCGGGCGCAGATACGCAGTATTTT. It codes for CASSQEGLAGADTQYF.

The chain carries TRBV14 and TRBJ1-1; possibly TRBD1 for D (5 bases). This CDR3 region has 19 residues. Germline CDR1 SGHDN, CDR2 FVKESK. Deletions cut 0 bases from V and 0 bases from J, with 20 bases between. In DNA, the CDR3 is TGTGCCAGCAGCCAAGACTCCCCCATTGTGGGGGTCCTGAACACTGAAGCTTTCTTT. As protein: CASSQDSPIVGVLNTEAFF. The variable domain in full, with the rest retrieved from reference TRBV14 and TRBJ1-1, is EAGVTQFPSHSVIEKGQTVTLRCDPISGHDNLYWYRRVMGKEIKFLLHFVKESKQDESGMPNNRFLAERTGGTYSTLKVQPAELEDSGVYFCASSQDSPIVGVLNTEAFFGQGTRLTVV.

Only a few counts were recorded for this clone. Other DNA sequences in this sample translate to the same CDR3. The rearrangement links TRBV7-3 to TRBJ2-2; D ambiguous. The V end was cut by 5 bases, the J end by 2 bases, with 9 bases between. Germline loops: CDR1 SGHTA, CDR2 FQGTGA. The CDR3 covers 14 residues. In DNA, the CDR3 is TGTGCCAGCAGCCTTTCGTCCAACACCGGGGAGCTGTTTTTT. Protein sequence: CASSLSSNTGELFF. Supplemented by reference TRBV7-3 and TRBJ2-2, the full variable domain reads GAGVSQTPSNKVTEKGKYVELRCDPISGHTALYWYRQSLGQGPEFLIYFQGTGAADDSGLPNDRFFAVRPEGSVSTLKIQRTERGDSAVYLCASSLSSNTGELFFGEGSRLTVL.

This chain uses TRBV7-2 with TRBJ1-1; D is perhaps TRBD1 (6 bases). CDR1 and CDR2 from the germline V gene are SGHTA and FQGNSA. V lost 2 bases and J lost 7, with 14 bases in between. There are 14 residues in the CDR3. The CDR3: CASSLHGEQGEAFF. The CDR3 coding sequence is TGTGCCAGCAGCTTACACGGTGAACAGGGTGAAGCTTTCTTT.

The chain combines TRBV7-3 with TRBJ2-3, with 12 bases matching TRBD2. With V trimmed by 0 bases and J by 0 bases, 4 bases remained unmatched. CDR3 size: 18 residues. Germline V lookup: CDR1 SGHTA, CDR2 FQGTGA. In DNA form, the CDR3 reads TGTGCCAGCAGCTTAACTTGGACTAGCGGGACTAGCACAGATACGCAGTATTTT. Protein sequence: CASSLTWTSGTSTDTQYF.

The rearrangement uses TRBV5-4 and TRBJ2-5, with D tentatively TRBD2 (7 bases). The V gene's germline CDR1 is SGHNT and CDR2 YYREEE (reference sequence). The CDR3 is 15 residues long. Trimming removed 3 bases at V and 6 bases at J, with 18 bases between. CDR3 sequence reads: CASSSPSGGEQTQYF. The CDR3 DNA reads TGTGCCAGCAGCTCTCCCTCGGGGGGCGAGCAGACCCAGTACTTC.